One sample yielded the 23 T cell receptor beta chains listed below, sequenced in a study of identical twins. Using its own MiXCR run on the 5' RACE reads, TCRdb lists one record per CDR3 protein. The table lists 500,000 to 650,000 distinct CDR3 sequences, just over 7% of them singletons. These sequences were also reported in another study, on yellow fever vaccine responses in identical twins.

The sequencing sample was made of PBMCs. The receptors shown here come from a woman between 18 and 30 years old in good health.

This clonotype was detected many times. The chain recombines TRBV12-3 or TRBV12-4 with TRBJ2-7, with D tentatively TRBD2 (5 bases). The CDR3 consists of 15 residues. Trimming pared 1 base from V and 3 bases from J, leaving 13 bases between. The CDR3 loop reads CASSLGWTEDYEQYF. CDR3 DNA: TGTGCCAGCAGTTTAGGGTGGACTGAAGACTACGAGCAGTACTTC.

In its sample, this clonotype was seen many times. This rearrangement joins TRBV10-3 to TRBJ2-1; tentatively, D is TRBD1 (6 bases). The CDR3 consists of 13 residues. The V gene's germline CDR1 is ENHRY and CDR2 SYGVKD. V gave up 6 bases and J gave up 8 bases, with 14 bases separating them. This CDR3 reads CAIRGPGVDEQFF. The CDR3 DNA reads as TGTGCCATCAGGGGGCCAGGGGTTGATGAGCAGTTCTTC.

This clonotype was counted only a few times. The chain links TRBV6-2 or TRBV6-3 to TRBJ2-3, with D perhaps assigned TRBD1 or TRBD2 (5 bases each). The V gene lost 2 bases and the J gene lost 6 bases, with 18 bases spanning the gap. The CDR3 has 16 amino acids. Germline CDR1 and CDR2: MNHEY and SVGEGT. The CDR3 coding sequence is TGTGCCAGCAGTTACCCCCCCTCGGGGACCGGCGATACGCAGTATTTT. Its protein product is CASSYPPSGTGDTQYF.

The rearrangement uses TRBV29-1 and TRBJ1-2; 7 nucleotides match TRBD1. The V gene's germline CDR1 is SQVTM and CDR2 ANQGSEA. The junction had 6 bases not matched to a gene; V was cut back by 7 bases and J by 4 bases. This CDR3 region has 12 residues. CDR3 nucleotide sequence: TGCAGCGCCATGGGACAGTTCTATGGCTACACCTTC. This gives the protein CSAMGQFYGYTF.

This clonotype occurred a few times. The genes are TRBV2 and TRBJ1-6, with D hard to call. Germline V gene lookup returns CDR1 SNHLY and CDR2 FYNNEI. The CDR3 covers 19 residues. The V end lost 0 bases, the J end lost 0 bases, and 15 bases lay between the germline ends. In nucleotides, the CDR3 is TGTGCCAGCAGTGAAGCGTTGGCAGGTCTTAGCTCCTATAATTCACCCCTCCACTTT. Translation gives CASSEALAGLSSYNSPLHF.

This rearrangement joins TRBV20-1 to TRBJ2-1; D remains unclear. Germline CDR1 and CDR2: DFQATT and SNEGSKA (reference sequence). The CDR3 covers 15 residues. V dropped 6 bases and J dropped 1 base, with 16 bases sitting between them. The CDR3 here is CSAPSSDWSYNEQFF. The CDR3 DNA sequence: TGCAGTGCCCCCTCGTCCGATTGGTCCTACAATGAGCAGTTCTTC.

This clonotype was observed many times. The chain joins TRBV2 to TRBJ1-1; 7 bases match TRBD1. Germline lookup yields CDR1 SNHLY and CDR2 FYNNEI. V shed 5 bases and J 7 bases; nucleotides not matched to a gene: 7. The CDR3 sequence is 13 residues long. Written as DNA, the CDR3 is TGTGCCAGCAGTAGGAATTACAGGGGTGAAGCTTTCTTT. Protein: CASSRNYRGEAFF.

This clonotype was observed at least ten times. The V gene is TRBV5-1, the J gene TRBJ2-1; D gene unclear. Germline CDR1 reads SGHRS; CDR2 reads YFSETQ. The ends were cut back, 0 bases at V and 0 bases at J, with 7 bases in the middle. The CDR3 consists of 15 residues. CDR3 sequence reads: CASSLAGYSYNEQFF. The CDR3 DNA sequence: TGCGCCAGCAGCTTGGCAGGATACTCCTACAATGAGCAGTTCTTC.

This clonotype was picked up a small number of times. The chain carries TRBV3-1 and TRBJ1-2; 8 bases are shared with TRBD1. Germline lookup yields CDR1 LGHDT and CDR2 YNNKEL (reference sequence). V lost 1 base, J lost 8 bases, and 6 bases stayed unmatched. This CDR3 has 14 residues. Here the CDR3 reads CASSQGTGQSGYTF. The CDR3 DNA sequence: TGTGCCAGCAGCCAAGGGACAGGGCAGTCAGGCTACACCTTC.

In this sample, this clonotype turned up a few times. This chain uses TRBV2 with TRBJ1-6; TRBD1 aligns across 11 bases. The CDR3 length is 16 residues. Germline CDR1 and CDR2: SNHLY and FYNNEI. Trimming took 7 bases from V and 8 from J; bases not matched to a gene: 10. The CDR3 DNA reads as TGTGCCAGCATCTCCGGGACAGGGGGTTCTCATTCACCCCTCCACTTT. It specifies CASISGTGGSHSPLHF.

This clonotype has only a few counts. This chain connects TRBV24-1 to TRBJ2-3, with TRBD1 as a possible D gene (5 bases). Germline V gives CDR1 KGHDR, CDR2 SFDVKD. Between the trimmed V and J ends, which lost 3 bases and 2 bases, there was a span of 11 bases. The CDR3 loop spans 15 amino acids. Here the CDR3 reads CATSDPREPTDTQYF. CDR3 DNA sequence: TGTGCCACCAGTGATCCCAGGGAACCCACAGATACGCAGTATTTT.

This clonotype occurred many times. J is TRBJ2-2 and V is TRBV3-1; tentatively, D is TRBD2 (5 bases). The CDR3 length is 16 residues. V lost 4 bases and J 5 bases, leaving 17 bases between the germline ends. Germline V gives CDR1 LGHDT, CDR2 YNNKEL (reference sequence). CDR3 bases: TGTGCCAGCAGCCCCGACCAATACCCGGGGACCGGGGAGCTGTTTTTT. Amino acids: CASSPDQYPGTGELFF.

This sequence joins TRBV29-1 and TRBJ2-1, with 11 nucleotides matching TRBD2. CDR1 is SQVTM and CDR2 is ANQGSEA in the germline V gene. This CDR3 contains 15 residues. V shed 5 bases, J shed 7 bases, and the junction held 10 bases outside the gene matches. CDR3 in DNA: TGCAGCGTTAAAAGGGGGGCTAGCGGGGGGAATGAGCAGTTCTTC. As protein: CSVKRGASGGNEQFF.

This clonotype has at least ten counts. V gene TRBV19 combines with J gene TRBJ2-4; D is uncertain. CDR3 length: 19 residues. Looked up from germline, CDR1 is LNHDA and CDR2 is SQIVND (reference sequence). Deletions cut 2 bases from V and 2 bases from J, with 22 bases between. CDR3 DNA: TGTGCCAGTAGTATATTTTCTACCGTGTCTACGATGTCCAAAAACATTCAGTACTTC. This encodes CASSIFSTVSTMSKNIQYF.

In its sample, this clonotype was seen many times. The genes are TRBV28 and TRBJ1-6; D is ambiguous. The V and J ends lost 1 base and 7 bases respectively, with 8 bases between them. CDR1 and CDR2 from the germline V gene are MDHEN and SYDVKM. CDR3 size: 14 residues. The CDR3 is CASSLSLGNSPLHF. In nucleotides, the CDR3 is TGTGCCAGCAGTTTATCTCTTGGAAATTCACCCCTCCACTTT.

This clonotype came up many times. V and J are TRBV20-1 and TRBJ2-6, with 9 bases identical to TRBD1. Germline V gene sequence: CDR1 DFQATT, CDR2 SNEGSKA (reference sequence). V gave up 3 bases and J gave up 5 bases; unmatched junction bases: 8. This CDR3 is built from 16 residues. The CDR3 is CSASRDREPWANVLTF. The CDR3 coding sequence is TGCAGTGCTAGTCGGGACAGGGAACCCTGGGCCAACGTCCTGACTTTC.

This chain links TRBV6-1 with TRBJ2-7; no firm D call. The ends were cut back, 11 bases at V and 3 bases at J, with 20 bases in the middle. The germline CDR1 and CDR2 sequences are MNHNS and SASEGT. The CDR3 length is 14 residues. CDR3 in DNA: TGTGCCCTCAAAGAGGACCCCTGGAACTACGAGCAGTACTTC. It translates to CALKEDPWNYEQYF.

The table lists this clonotype with many counts. This chain joins TRBV10-3 and TRBJ1-1; TRBD1 is a possible D gene (6 bases). With 3 bases removed from V and 8 bases from J, the gap between germline ends came to 10 bases. The CDR3 extends over 12 amino acids. Germline loops: CDR1 ENHRY, CDR2 SYGVKD. CDR3 bases: TGTGCCATCAGTGAACAAGGGGGGGAAGCTTTCTTT. Its protein is CAISEQGGEAFF.

The gene calls are TRBV7-7 and TRBJ2-2; a weak D match, TRBD2 (5 bases). Trimming removed 5 bases from V and 6 bases from J, with 10 bases in between. The germline CDR1 and CDR2 sequences are SSHAT and FNYEAQ (reference sequence). CDR3 size: 13 residues. The CDR3 spells CASSQSDSGELFF. CDR3 DNA sequence: TGTGCCAGCAGCCAGTCGGACTCCGGGGAGCTGTTTTTT.

CDR3 loop: CASGLVSKQLSSYEQYF. The CDR3 nucleotides read TGTGCTAGTGGTTTGGTATCAAAGCAGCTTAGCTCCTACGAGCAGTACTTC. The V call is TRBV12-5, the J call TRBJ2-7; D unclear. Germline V CDR1 and CDR2: LGHNT, FRNRAP. This CDR3 comprises 17 residues. The germline V and J ends were trimmed by 0 bases and 0 bases, with 15 bases remaining between them.

This clonotype was recorded many times. The genes are TRBV11-2 and TRBJ2-1, with 10 bases lining up with TRBD2. The CDR3 totals 15 residues. Germline CDR1 is SGHAT and CDR2 is FQNNGV. Trimming took 4 bases from V and 3 from J; bases not matched to a gene: 3. CDR3 coding DNA: TGTGCCAGCAGCTCTGGACTAGCGGTCTACAATGAGCAGTTCTTC. Translating gives CASSSGLAVYNEQFF.

The chain recombines TRBV25-1 with TRBJ2-7; 9 bases agree with TRBD2. Per the germline V gene, CDR1 is MGHDK and CDR2 is SYGVNS. V shed 5 bases, J shed 6 bases, and the junction held 11 bases outside the gene matches. CDR3 size: 15 residues. Here the CDR3 reads CASSSPAGGRSEQYF. The CDR3 DNA reads as TGTGCCAGCAGTTCCCCGGCGGGAGGGCGGAGCGAGCAGTACTTC.

The rearrangement uses TRBV10-3 and TRBJ2-4; possibly TRBD1 or TRBD2 for D (5 bases each). Germline lookup yields CDR1 ENHRY and CDR2 SYGVKD. The V end was cut by 1 base, the J end by 5 bases, with 6 bases between. The CDR3 is made up of 13 amino acids. CDR3 bases: TGTGCCATCAGTGAGTTGGGGGAAAACATTCAGTACTTC. Translated: CAISELGENIQYF.